The T cell receptor beta chain under discussion was sequenced for a study of T cells in Graves' hyperthyroidism and ophthalmopathy. Study-wide results and limits: In blood, most of the thyroid clonotypes expanded above 0.001 were also present.

RNA transcripts yielded amplified TCR beta CDR3 regions. Researchers ran a first-round RT-PCR on the TCR CDR3 using the HTBI primer set. TCRdb fed the multiplex PCR reads into MiXCR, producing one record per CDR3 protein. The sample records roughly 500,000 distinct CDR3 sequences, about 20% being singletons. Patients showing uncontrolled infection, other autoimmune disease, pregnancy or lactation were ineligible. Each diagnosis was grounded in clinical symptoms, serum thyroxine and TRAb, thyroid ultrasound, and orbital computed tomography. The sample holds a few counts of this clonotype. Its antigen is undetermined. This receptor was taken from a woman aged 70-85 years with Graves' ophthalmopathy. Specimen: blood.

CDR3 in amino acids: CSARYTDGYTF. The CDR3 DNA sequence: TGCAGTGCTAGATATACGGACGGCTACACCTTC. The chain couples TRBV20-1 to TRBJ1-2; D is undetermined. This CDR3 has 11 amino acids. V was pared by 2 bases and J by 8 bases, with 9 bases between. Germline values: CDR1 DFQATT, CDR2 SNEGSKA (reference sequence).